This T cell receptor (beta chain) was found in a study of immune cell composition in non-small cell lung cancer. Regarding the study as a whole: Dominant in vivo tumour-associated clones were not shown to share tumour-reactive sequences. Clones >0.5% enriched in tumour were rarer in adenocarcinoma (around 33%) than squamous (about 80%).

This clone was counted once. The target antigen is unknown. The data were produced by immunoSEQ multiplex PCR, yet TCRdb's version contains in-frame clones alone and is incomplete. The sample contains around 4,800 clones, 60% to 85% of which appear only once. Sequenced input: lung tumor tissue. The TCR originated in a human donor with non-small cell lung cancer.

The CDR3 DNA follows: TGTGCCTGGAGTGACCCTGGAGCAGAAAAACTGTTTTTT. It encodes CAWSDPGAEKLFF. This sequence joins TRBV30 and TRBJ1-4; no clear D. Germline V gene lookup returns CDR1 GTSNPN and CDR2 SVGIG (reference sequence). The CDR3 runs 13 residues. The V gene lost 1 base and the J gene lost 8 bases, with 11 bases spanning the gap.